The sequence of this T cell receptor (beta chain) was determined in a study of T cell responses to AZD1222 COVID-19 vaccine. Whole-study findings and limits: Every sample of the repertoires postdated the peak T cell response. Unmutated variant regions are reportedly the target of nearly half of TCRs that are spike-specific.

Comment on this clone: Its antigen is currently unknown.

The table came from immunoSEQ multiplex PCR; TCRdb's copy has only in-frame clones and leaves some out. The table shows about 81,000 clones, with less than 95% occurring only once. Sample: peripheral blood, taken 28 days after the second AZD1222 dose. The receptor's source is an adult who received the AZD1222 COVID-19 vaccine.

CDR3 in amino acids: CASSLRILAVNNNEQFF. The CDR3 DNA reads TGTGCCAGCAGCTTACGTATACTAGCAGTAAACAACAATGAGCAGTTCTTC. The rearrangement uses TRBV7-6 and TRBJ2-1; a possible D gene is TRBD2 (6 bases). The V end was cut by 2 bases, the J end by 5 bases, with 19 bases between. The CDR3 runs 17 residues. In germline, CDR1 is SGHVS, CDR2 FNYEAQ.